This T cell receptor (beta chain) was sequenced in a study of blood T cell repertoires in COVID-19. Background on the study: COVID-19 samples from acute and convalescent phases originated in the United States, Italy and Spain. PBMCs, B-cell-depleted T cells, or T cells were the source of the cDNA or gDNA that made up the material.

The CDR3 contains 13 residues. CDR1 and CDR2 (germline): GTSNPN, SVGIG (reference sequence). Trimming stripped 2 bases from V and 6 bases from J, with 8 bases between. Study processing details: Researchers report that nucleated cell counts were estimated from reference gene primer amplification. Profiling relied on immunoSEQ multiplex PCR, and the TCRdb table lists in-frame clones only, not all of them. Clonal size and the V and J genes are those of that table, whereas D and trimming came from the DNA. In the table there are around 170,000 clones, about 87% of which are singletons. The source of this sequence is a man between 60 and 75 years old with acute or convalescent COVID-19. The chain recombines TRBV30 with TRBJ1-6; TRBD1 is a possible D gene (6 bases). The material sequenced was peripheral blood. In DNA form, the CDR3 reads TGTGCCTGGAGTCAGGGGATTAATTCACCCCTCCACTTT. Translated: CAWSQGINSPLHF.